The clone carrying this T cell receptor (beta chain) was seen only once. The CDR3 length is 14 residues. Unmatched junction bases numbered 9, after V lost 1 base and J lost 14 bases. The germline V gene encodes CDR1 SGHTA and CDR2 FQGNSA. Clones were sequenced by immunoSEQ multiplex PCR, and TCRdb holds only the in-frame ones, with some missing. Counted here are some 90,000 clones, 81% occurring once; the ten biggest clones make up roughly 4.4%. This specimen belongs to a study of blood T cell repertoires in COVID-19. This receptor was taken from a man aged 60 to 69 with acute or convalescent COVID-19. What was sequenced was peripheral blood. The V and J genes are TRBV7-2 and TRBJ2-3; 10 bases agree with TRBD2. The CDR3 sequence: CASSLESSGSRPYF. CDR3 in DNA: TGTGCCAGCAGCTTAGAGTCTAGCGGGAGTCGTCCGTATTTT.